Listed below are T cell receptor beta chains from one sample, sequenced in a study of lymphopenia after photon versus proton radiotherapy. Data came from immunoSEQ multiplex PCR; TCRdb stores just in-frame clones and leaves some out. This sample has 150,000 to 200,000 clones, with 88% found just once. Sequenced here: peripheral blood, sampled from a patient treated with photon-based radiotherapy. The receptors shown here come from a man between 45 and 60 years old with gastric cancer. Both conserved end residues are part of each CDR3. D genes are given only for firm matches. Not all rows give a size; the values are once, few, many and, for expanded clones, a class.

D gene	V gene	J gene	clone size	CDR3 DNA	CDR3 protein
TRBD1	TRBV5-1	TRBJ1-4	few	TGCGCCAGCAGCTTACAGGGGGGGAATGAAAAACTGTTTTTT	CASSLQGGNEKLFF
-	TRBV5-5	TRBJ2-1	-	TGTGCCAGCAGCTTGGAGTGGGACTCCTACAATGAGCAGTTCTTC	CASSLEWDSYNEQFF
-	TRBV5-6	TRBJ2-1	-	TGTGCCAGCAGCTTGGGGGCGAGCTCCTACAATGAGCAGTTCTTC	CASSLGASSYNEQFF
-	TRBV19	TRBJ2-7	-	TGTGCCAGTAGTATACAGCGTTCCTCCTACGAGCAGTACTTC	CASSIQRSSYEQYF
-	TRBV19	TRBJ1-5	few	TGTGCCAGTAGTTCCGGGACCGGAGGTTCGAGCAATCAGCCCCAGCATTTT	CASSSGTGGSSNQPQHF
-	TRBV20-1	TRBJ1-4	-	TGCAGTGCTGGCAATGAAAAACTGTTTTTT	CSAGNEKLFF
-	TRBV25-1	TRBJ2-2	few	TGTGCCAGCACCCCGATTCAGAGTATCACCGGGGAGCTGTTTTTT	CASTPIQSITGELFF
-	TRBV28	TRBJ1-2	-	TGTGCCAGCAGTTTCGTAGGGATGGCTAACTATGGCTACACCTTC	CASSFVGMANYGYTF
TRBD2	TRBV6-1	TRBJ2-7	-	TGTGCCAGTCCCCCGGGGGGGGCGCTGACGTACGAGCAGTACTTC	CASPPGGALTYEQYF
TRBD1	TRBV6-6	TRBJ1-1	-	TGTGCCAGCAGTTACTCCGGACAGGCCCCCGAAGCTTTCTTT	CASSYSGQAPEAFF
-	TRBV7-9	TRBJ1-2	-	TGTGCCAGCAGCTTAGCGGCAGGCGGGAGCTATGGCTACACCTTC	CASSLAAGGSYGYTF
TRBD2	TRBV19	TRBJ2-1	-	TGTGCCAGTAGTACTTCGGGACTAGCGGGAGATGAGCAGTTCTTC	CASSTSGLAGDEQFF
-	TRBV7-9	TRBJ1-1	-	TGTGCCAGCAGTCTTTGGGGGAACACTGAAGCTTTCTTT	CASSLWGNTEAFF
TRBD2	TRBV5-6	TRBJ2-3	-	TGTGCCAGCAGCTTCCCTAGCGGGGACACAGATACGCAGTATTTT	CASSFPSGDTDTQYF
-	TRBV6-4	TRBJ1-1	-	TGTGCCAGCAGTGACCGGGAGAACACTGAAGCTTTCTTT	CASSDRENTEAFF
-	TRBV7-9	TRBJ1-4	-	TGTGCCAGCAGCCGAGAAGAGCAAAAACTGTTTTTT	CASSREEQKLFF
-	TRBV9	TRBJ1-3	-	TGTGCCAGCAGCCCCCAGGGTATCGGAAACACCATATATTTT	CASSPQGIGNTIYF
-	TRBV4-2	TRBJ1-2	-	TGTGCCAGCAGCCAAGATTTGAGGGCTTCTAACTATGGCTACACCTTC	CASSQDLRASNYGYTF
-	TRBV9	TRBJ1-2	-	TGTGCCAGCAGCGCGACAGCCACAGGGAATCAGAAGGGCTACACCTTC	CASSATATGNQKGYTF
TRBD2	TRBV7-9	TRBJ2-3	-	TGTGCCAGCAGCTTAGAAGGGACTAGCGGGAATTATACGCAGTATTTT	CASSLEGTSGNYTQYF
TRBD1	TRBV10-1	TRBJ2-3	-	TGCGCCAGCAGTGAGTCGTATACAGGGGTGACGCAGTATTTT	CASSESYTGVTQYF
-	TRBV7-8	TRBJ1-4	-	TGTGCCAGCAGCACCTTGGGGGGTACTAATGAAAAACTGTTTTTT	CASSTLGGTNEKLFF
-	TRBV28	TRBJ2-6	few	TGTGCCAGCAGTTCACGCTCTGGGGCCAACGTCCTGACTTTC	CASSSRSGANVLTF
TRBD2	TRBV6-5	TRBJ2-7	-	TGTGCCAGCAGCCGGACTAGCGTCTCCTACGAGCAGTACTTC	CASSRTSVSYEQYF